The source of this T cell receptor beta chain is a study of TIL therapy for anti-PD-1-resistant metastatic lung cancer. About the research overall: Progressing patients received lymphodepletion, expanded TIL infusion and IL-2. Patients had a median age of approximately 56 years (range roughly 35-80). Study results and caveats: After infusion, TIL clonotypes partly replaced peripheral T cells and declined over months.

Sequencing used immunoSEQ v3. TCRdb's table, derived via immunoSEQ multiplex PCR, lists solely in-frame clones and lacks some. There are roughly 46,000 clones in the sample; 86% occur only once, and 4% to 6% lies in the top ten. About this clone: Its antigen is as yet unknown.

Sample time point: pre-treatment sample, taken before nivolumab and TIL therapy. Stage 4 NSCLC adults joined between 2017 and 2020. The clonotype was recovered from a person between 25 and 80 years old with non-small cell lung cancer. Specimen: blood, collected at baseline.

The CDR3 sequence is CATRDRDYGYTF. In DNA form, the CDR3 reads TGTGCCACCAGGGACAGGGACTATGGCTACACCTTC. V is TRBV24-1 and J is TRBJ1-2; 8 bases map to TRBD1. In germline, CDR1 is KGHDR, CDR2 SFDVKD. The junction had 0 bases not matched to a gene; V was cut back by 7 bases and J by 3 bases. This CDR3 comprises 12 residues.